This TCR beta chain was found in a study of T cells in severe cutaneous drug reactions (dated by TCRdb to the late 2010s). A note on the overall study: Patients were recruited between about 2011 and 2019 from Taiwan, Thailand and a European registry network. Libraries used iRepertoire multiplex PCR; authors cited a comparison showing similar capture of abundant clonotypes across iRepertoire and 5' RACE methods with or without UMI. Bulk TCR sequencing was combined with single-cell sequencing, quantitative PCR validation, functional assays and transgenic mouse experiments. Blister fluids/cells, PBMC and other biological samples were taken from patients in the acute stage or the recovery stage. Assignment of the culprit drug relied on both the Naranjo algorithm and the ALDEN drug causality algorithm. Enrollment was limited to patients whose SJS/TEN or DRESS diagnosis was probable or definite according to RegiSCAR criteria. Overall study outcomes, separate from this receptor: Although undetectable or scarce in tolerant-control and healthy-donor PBMC, a public TCRbeta CDR3 was found in all seven CBZ-SJS/TEN blister samples, at a mean of roughly 13%. The authors stated that further study is still needed to find out whether the public TCR applies more generally to SJS/TEN caused by other drugs. CBZ-SJS/TEN patients showed strongly increased TRBV12-4 usage, with averages of around 30% in blister cells and about 5% in PBMC.

For both bulk and single-cell sequencing, libraries were prepared with the iRepertoire multiplex PCR system using TCR subtype-specific primers. Multiplex PCR with primers targeting V, D and J gene regions was used to generate bulk TCR beta libraries. Roughly 100-500 ng of RNA per sample served as input for bulk TCR library preparation. An Illumina MiSeq was used to sequence the bulk TCR beta amplicons. In the original analysis: Sample misassignments and low-quality sequencing reads were removed through quality control steps. The CDR3 was defined as the amino acids lying between the Y[YFLI]C motif of the V gene and the [FW]GXGT motif of the J segment. The IMGT database served as the reference for assigning TRBV and TRBJ genes and CDR3 clonotypes. For each sample, TRBV expression was normalized against the mean for the same gene in PBMC from approximately 43 healthy donors. Each CDR3 protein sequence appears as one entry after TCRdb reprocessed the reads, and no DNA is included. Clone size and V and J calls follow TCRdb, not the original study. The record for this sample contains about 9,600 distinct CDR3 sequences. The top ten clones comprise roughly a fifth of the sample.

Sequencing was performed on donors who were patients with carbamazepine-induced Stevens-Johnson syndrome or toxic epidermal necrolysis (CBZ-SJS/TEN). Patients with drug-induced severe cutaneous adverse reactions had T cell receptor repertoires profiled by next-generation sequencing to look for drug-specific clonotypes. The RNA source was either peripheral blood mononuclear cells or blister cells from skin lesions. The CDR3 numbers 14 residues from cysteine through phenylalanine. Only the protein is available. From a lookup of the germline V gene (reference sequence), CDR1 and CDR2 are DFQATT and SNEGSKA. With respect to this clonotype: What this receptor recognizes is not known.

Material for sequencing was cells from a skin blister. Sample cell subset or site, as interpreted from the label and publication: unsorted cells from skin lesion blisters. The rearranged chain carries TRBV20-1 and TRBJ1-2; without DNA, the TCRdb call of TRBD1 cannot be checked. The origin of this receptor is a human donor with Stevens-Johnson syndrome, a severe cutaneous drug reaction. The CDR3 loop reads CSAREGQRQYGYTF.